This T cell receptor (beta chain) was documented in a study of human T cells and chemical hapten exposure. About the study: In the approximately 25-week study, patients were dosed weekly with diphenylcyclopropenone on the scalp throughout. The variation in per-sample TCR yields arose mainly from small differences in pooled library volumes.

Time point meaning: patch test 1, 2 weeks after DPC sensitization. Stated treatment: therapeutic diphenylcyclopropenone sensitization with weekly scalp DPC. Trimming took 2 bases from V and 1 from J, leaving 4 bases between them. Looked up from germline, CDR1 is DFQATT and CDR2 is SNEGSKA (reference sequence). The CDR3 is 12 amino acids. Each CDR3 protein is one row after TCRdb ran MiXCR on the RACE reads. The sample carries some 350,000 distinct CDR3 sequences, approximately 6.3% recorded once. The sequenced sample was whole blood, obtained in connection with sensitization to the hapten diphenylcyclopropenone (DPC). The source of this sequence is a woman aged 18-29 years with alopecia areata. Some clones in this sample may be carry-over from other donors' samples. The chain is built from TRBV20-1 and TRBJ2-3; D is uncertain. The CDR3 loop is CSARLGTDTQYF. CDR3 coding DNA: TGCAGTGCTAGACTAGGCACAGATACGCAGTATTTT.